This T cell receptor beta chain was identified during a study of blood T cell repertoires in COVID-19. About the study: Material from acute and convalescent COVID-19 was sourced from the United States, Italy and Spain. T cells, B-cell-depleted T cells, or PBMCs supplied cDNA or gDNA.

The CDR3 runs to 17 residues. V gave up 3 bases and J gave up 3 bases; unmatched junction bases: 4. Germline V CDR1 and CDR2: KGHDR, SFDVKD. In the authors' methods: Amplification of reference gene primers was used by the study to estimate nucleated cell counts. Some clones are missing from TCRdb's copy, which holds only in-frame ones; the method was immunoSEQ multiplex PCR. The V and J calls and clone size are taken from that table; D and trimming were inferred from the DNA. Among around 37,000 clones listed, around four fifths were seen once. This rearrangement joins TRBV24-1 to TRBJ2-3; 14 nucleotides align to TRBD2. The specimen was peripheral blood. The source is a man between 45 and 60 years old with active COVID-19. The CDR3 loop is CATSDLRLAGGTDTQYF. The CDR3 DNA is TGTGCCACCAGTGATCTCCGACTAGCGGGGGGGACAGATACGCAGTATTTT.